A single sample gave rise to the 8 T cell receptor beta chains below, sequenced in a study of beta chain features in type 1 diabetes. Study results and limitations: In all four CD4+ subsets, TCRB CDR3 length was significantly, moderately reduced in type 1 diabetes.

TCRB transcripts that were expressed got sequenced, as all of the isolated RNA had been reverse transcribed. This table comes from immunoSEQ multiplex PCR, and its TCRdb copy is limited to in-frame clones, with some not included. The table lists 500,000 to 650,000 clones, roughly an eighth of them singletons. Their cognate antigens are unknown. Sequencing used naive CD4+ T cells from blood. Source of these receptors: a man aged 25 to 40 with type 1 diabetes.

Notes on this clone: Other nucleotide sequences from this sample produce the same CDR3. The chain joins TRBV13 to TRBJ2-5; D is tentatively TRBD1 or TRBD2 (5 bases each). Trimming removed 5 bases at V and 5 bases at J, with 12 bases between. The germline V gene encodes CDR1 PRHDT and CDR2 FYEKMQ (reference sequence). The CDR3 contains 13 residues. This CDR3 is CASSLRGRETQYF. The CDR3 DNA reads as TGTGCCAGCAGCCTGAGGGGTAGGGAGACCCAGTACTTC.

This clone was counted a few times. This chain joins TRBV18 and TRBJ1-6; D is undetermined. The CDR3 has 15 amino acids. From germline, CDR1 is KGHSH and CDR2 LQKENI. The V end lost 6 bases, the J end lost 11 bases, and 20 bases lay between the germline ends. The DNA for the CDR3 is TGTGCCAGCTCCTCCGACGAGCCAAGAGGAACACCCCTCCACTTT. Translation: CASSSDEPRGTPLHF.

This chain joins TRBV7-8 and TRBJ2-3, with D unresolved. Trimming took off 1 base at V and 5 bases at J, with 4 bases between the two ends. The CDR3 is 12 residues long. The germline V gene encodes CDR1 SGHVS and CDR2 FQNEAQ. The CDR3 loop is CASSLGRDTQYF. Here the CDR3 DNA reads TGTGCCAGCAGCTTAGGTAGAGATACGCAGTATTTT. Drawing the rest from reference TRBV7-8 and TRBJ2-3, the complete variable domain is GAGVSQSPRYKVAKRGQDVALRCDPISGHVSLFWYQQALGQGPEFLTYFQNEAQLDKSGLPSDRFFAERPEGSVSTLKIQRTQQEDSAVYLCASSLGRDTQYFGPGTRLTVL.

The J gene is TRBJ1-2, the V gene TRBV28; 8 nucleotides agree with TRBD1. Trimming at V came to 6 bases and at J to 7 bases, leaving 10 bases not matched to a gene. Germline CDR1 MDHEN, CDR2 SYDVKM. The CDR3 is 14 amino acids. For the CDR3, the DNA is TGTGCCAGCAGGCCGGGCAGGGGGCTCACTGGCTACACCTTC. Translated, it gives CASRPGRGLTGYTF.

V is TRBV28 and J is TRBJ2-5; perhaps TRBD1 as D (6 bases). CDR3 length: 12 residues. Germline V lookup: CDR1 MDHEN, CDR2 SYDVKM. Trimming took 10 bases from V and 5 from J, leaving 14 bases between them. The CDR3 sequence: CATSRQGETQYF. The CDR3 DNA follows: TGTGCCACGAGCCGGCAGGGGGAGACCCAGTACTTC.

The CDR3 region is CASSPRTSSSYEQYF. The CDR3, as DNA: TGTGCCAGCAGCCCCCGGACTTCTAGCTCCTACGAGCAGTACTTC. The chain recombines TRBV9 with TRBJ2-7; a possible D gene is TRBD2 (5 bases). Trimming cost V 4 bases and J 0 bases, with 14 bases left between them. CDR1 is SGDLS and CDR2 is YYNGEE in the germline V gene. The CDR3 sequence is 15 residues long.

The rearrangement links TRBV7-8 to TRBJ2-1; D not resolved. Trimming took off 7 bases at V and 3 bases at J, with 19 bases between the two ends. The CDR3 totals 16 residues. Per germline, CDR1 SGHVS and CDR2 FQNEAQ. The CDR3 nucleotides read TGTGCCAGCAATAAGGGAATTGGCGATCACTACAATGAGCAGTTCTTC. Its translation: CASNKGIGDHYNEQFF.

In its sample, this clone was seen a few times. J is TRBJ2-7 and V is TRBV6-1, with 9 bases matching TRBD1. Germline CDR1 and CDR2: MNHNS and SASEGT. Trimming took 6 bases from V and 3 from J; bases not matched to a gene: 6. The CDR3 is 14 residues long. The chain's CDR3 is CASRGQGSYYEQYF. As DNA, the CDR3 is TGTGCCAGCAGAGGACAGGGGTCATACTACGAGCAGTACTTC.